One sample yielded the 9 T cell receptor beta chains listed below, sequenced in a study of early T cells in non-severe SARS-CoV-2 infection. TCRdb reanalysed the 5' RACE reads using MiXCR and keeps one entry per CDR3 protein. Of about 58,000 distinct CDR3 sequences in the sample, approximately 11% were seen once. Sequenced: whole blood. The receptors were sampled from an adult who was a healthcare worker with PCR-confirmed SARS-CoV-2 infection or an uninfected control (not recorded which).

This clonotype was seen many times. The V and J genes are TRBV7-9 and TRBJ2-1; perhaps TRBD2 as D (6 bases). This CDR3 has 16 residues. The V gene lost 5 bases and the J gene lost 1 base, with 15 bases spanning the gap. The germline V gene has CDR1 SEHNR and CDR2 FQNEAQ (reference sequence). The CDR3 spells CASSPSGGRSYNEQFF. The CDR3 DNA follows: TGTGCCAGCAGCCCCTCCGGGGGTCGATCCTACAATGAGCAGTTCTTC.

This clonotype was seen ten or more times. This sequence joins TRBV12-3 or TRBV12-4 and TRBJ2-1, with 16 bases identical to TRBD2. The ends lost 5 bases at V and 4 bases at J; junction bases unmatched: 8. The CDR3 is 18 amino acids. This CDR3 is CASSDGTSGGARYNEQFF. The CDR3 bases are TGTGCCAGCAGTGACGGGACTAGCGGGGGGGCACGGTACAATGAGCAGTTCTTC.

This clonotype appeared many times. This chain connects TRBV20-1 to TRBJ2-1; 14 bases map to TRBD2. Germline V CDR1 and CDR2: DFQATT, SNEGSKA (reference sequence). The trim removed 0 bases at V and 3 bases at J, leaving 10 bases unmatched. The CDR3 covers 19 residues. The CDR3 DNA follows: TGCAGTGCTAGAGAATTAGCGACTAGCGGGAGGGCCGGCTACAATGAGCAGTTCTTC. Protein: CSARELATSGRAGYNEQFF.

This clonotype has more than one count but fewer than ten. The chain uses TRBV12-3 or TRBV12-4 and TRBJ2-1, with 7 bases identical to TRBD2. The CDR3 loop spans 15 amino acids. Unmatched junction bases numbered 6, after V lost 4 bases and J lost 3 bases. The CDR3 spells CASSYQRGYYNEQFF. The CDR3, as DNA: TGTGCCAGCAGTTACCAGCGGGGATACTACAATGAGCAGTTCTTC.

V is TRBV7-2 and J is TRBJ1-1; D unresolved. Germline assignment: CDR1 SGHTA and CDR2 FQGNSA. V gave up 0 bases and J gave up 14 bases, with 19 bases separating them. CDR3 length: 14 residues. As DNA, the CDR3 is TGTGCCAGCAGCTTAGCGCTGGAGGCGGGCCGGCAATTCTTT. This translates into CASSLALEAGRQFF.

This clonotype was detected ten times or more. The J gene is TRBJ2-7, the V gene TRBV28; no firm D call. Per germline, CDR1 MDHEN and CDR2 SYDVKM. V shed 2 bases and J shed 2 bases, with 25 bases lying between them. This CDR3 has 19 residues. CDR3 residues: CASSLAFLKARPLTYEQYF. The CDR3 DNA follows: TGTGCCAGCAGTTTAGCGTTTTTGAAGGCTCGCCCCCTCACCTACGAGCAGTACTTC. The whole variable domain, filled in from reference TRBV28 and TRBJ2-7, reads DVKVTQSSRYLVKRTGEKVFLECVQDMDHENMFWYRQDPGLGLRLIYFSYDVKMKEKGDIPEGYSVSREKKERFSLILESASTNQTSMYLCASSLAFLKARPLTYEQYFGPGTRLTVT.

This clonotype was seen many times. V is TRBV12-3 or TRBV12-4 and J is TRBJ2-3; 12 bases are shared with TRBD2. This CDR3 comprises 16 residues. J lost 2 bases, V lost 5 bases, and 5 bases had no gene match. The chain's CDR3 is CASSPRTSGTTDTQYF. As DNA, the CDR3 is TGTGCCAGCAGTCCTAGGACTAGCGGGACCACAGATACGCAGTATTTT.

This clonotype was seen at least ten times. V gene TRBV9 combines with J gene TRBJ2-1, with 8 positions matching TRBD2. Germline lookup yields CDR1 SGDLS and CDR2 YYNGEE. Unmatched junction bases numbered 5, after V lost 3 bases and J lost 0 bases. The CDR3 extends over 16 amino acids. The DNA of the CDR3 is TGTGCCAGCAGCGCCTTAGCGGGGAGCTCCTACAATGAGCAGTTCTTC. As protein: CASSALAGSSYNEQFF.

The chain recombines TRBV12-3 or TRBV12-4 with TRBJ2-5; 7 bases are a match to TRBD1. The CDR3 runs to 16 residues. With V trimmed by 5 bases and J by 4 bases, 13 bases remained unmatched. In nucleotides, the CDR3 is TGTGCCAGCAGTCCAAGAGGGGGCAGGGTGGGAGAGACCCAGTACTTC. Translation gives CASSPRGGRVGETQYF.